The rows below give T cell receptor beta chains drawn from one sample of a study of CD8+ T cells in alopecia areata. TCRdb keeps only in-frame clones here, not all; method: immunoSEQ multiplex PCR. The sample has about 30,000 clones; roughly 58% are singletons. Sequenced input: NKG2D-high CD8+ T cells sorted from blood. The receptors originated from a human donor with alopecia areata. Each CDR3 is given with its conserved first and last residue. D genes are given only for firm matches. The size entry is marked missing in some rows and otherwise reads once, few, many or a size class.

CDR3 protein: CASSQASGLSYNEQFF
CDR3 DNA: TGCGCCAGCAGCCAAGCCTCGGGACTCTCCTACAATGAGCAGTTCTTC
V gene: TRBV4-1
J gene: TRBJ2-1
D gene: -
clone size: -
CDR3 length: 16

CDR3 protein: CASMGRGCTDTQYF
CDR3 DNA: TGTGCCAGCATGGGCCGGGGTTGCACAGATACGCAGTATTTT
V gene: TRBV6-1
J gene: TRBJ2-3
D gene: -
clone size: -
CDR3 length: 14

CDR3 protein: CATSRREGGPTDTQYF
CDR3 DNA: TGTGCCACCAGCAGGAGAGAGGGGGGGCCCACAGATACGCAGTATTTT
V gene: TRBV15
J gene: TRBJ2-3
D gene: -
clone size: -
CDR3 length: 16

CDR3 protein: CASSEESSNYNEQFF
CDR3 DNA: TGTGCCAGCAGTGAAGAGTCCAGTAACTACAATGAGCAGTTCTTC
V gene: TRBV2
J gene: TRBJ2-1
D gene: -
clone size: -
CDR3 length: 15

CDR3 protein: CASSYSRQGETQYF
CDR3 DNA: TGTGCCAGCAGTTATTCGCGGCAGGGTGAAACCCAGTACTTC
V gene: TRBV6-5
J gene: TRBJ2-5
D gene: -
clone size: few
CDR3 length: 14

CDR3 protein: CASSDERGTSNTGELFF
CDR3 DNA: TGTGCCAGCAGTGATGAGCGAGGGACTAGCAACACCGGGGAGCTGTTTTTT
V gene: TRBV2
J gene: TRBJ2-2
D gene: TRBD2
clone size: -
CDR3 length: 17

CDR3 protein: CASSSGSVNEQFF
CDR3 DNA: TGTGCCAGCAGCTCAGGATCAGTCAATGAGCAGTTCTTC
V gene: TRBV7-9
J gene: TRBJ2-1
D gene: -
clone size: -
CDR3 length: 13

CDR3 protein: CASSLAIQETQYF
CDR3 DNA: TGTGCCAGCAGCTTGGCCATCCAAGAGACCCAGTACTTC
V gene: TRBV5-8
J gene: TRBJ2-5
D gene: -
clone size: -
CDR3 length: 13

CDR3 protein: CASSPYNYSPLHF
CDR3 DNA: TGCGCCAGCAGCCCGTATAATTATTCACCCCTCCACTTT
V gene: TRBV4-3
J gene: TRBJ1-6
D gene: -
clone size: -
CDR3 length: 13

CDR3 protein: CATGQGNAEAFF
CDR3 DNA: TGTGCCACAGGACAGGGAAACGCTGAAGCTTTCTTT
V gene: TRBV15
J gene: TRBJ1-1
D gene: TRBD1
clone size: few
CDR3 length: 12

CDR3 protein: CSVEGQNTGELFF
CDR3 DNA: TGCAGCGTGGAGGGACAAAACACCGGGGAGCTGTTTTTT
V gene: TRBV29-1
J gene: TRBJ2-2
D gene: -
clone size: few
CDR3 length: 13

CDR3 protein: CASSYSMGYEQYF
CDR3 DNA: TGTGCCAGCAGTTACTCGATGGGCTACGAGCAGTACTTC
V gene: TRBV6-6
J gene: TRBJ2-7
D gene: -
clone size: -
CDR3 length: 13

CDR3 protein: CASLRGTGGNYGYTF
CDR3 DNA: TGTGCCAGTCTTCGTGGGACAGGAGGTAACTATGGCTACACCTTC
V gene: TRBV5-4
J gene: TRBJ1-2
D gene: TRBD1
clone size: -
CDR3 length: 15

CDR3 protein: CASSLFGTGISYEQYF
CDR3 DNA: TGTGCCAGCAGTTTATTTGGGACAGGGATCTCCTACGAGCAGTACTTC
V gene: TRBV27
J gene: TRBJ2-7
D gene: TRBD1
clone size: -
CDR3 length: 16

CDR3 protein: CASSLSGGYEQYF
CDR3 DNA: TGTGCCAGCAGTTTATCCGGAGGCTACGAGCAGTACTTC
V gene: TRBV27
J gene: TRBJ2-7
D gene: -
clone size: -
CDR3 length: 13

CDR3 protein: CASSFRQNNEQFF
CDR3 DNA: TGTGCCAGCAGCTTTAGGCAGAACAATGAGCAGTTCTTC
V gene: TRBV5-6
J gene: TRBJ2-1
D gene: -
clone size: -
CDR3 length: 13

CDR3 protein: CASSLTGGSGELFF
CDR3 DNA: TGTGCCAGTAGTTTGACAGGGGGCAGCGGGGAGCTGTTTTTT
V gene: TRBV19
J gene: TRBJ2-2
D gene: TRBD1
clone size: -
CDR3 length: 14

CDR3 protein: CASLGLATTYEQYF
CDR3 DNA: TGTGCCAGTTTGGGTCTAGCGACTACCTACGAGCAGTACTTC
V gene: TRBV6-1
J gene: TRBJ2-7
D gene: -
clone size: -
CDR3 length: 14

CDR3 protein: CASSSISTDTQYF
CDR3 DNA: TGCGCCAGCAGCTCCATAAGCACAGATACGCAGTATTTT
V gene: TRBV5-1
J gene: TRBJ2-3
D gene: -
clone size: -
CDR3 length: 13

CDR3 protein: CASSQAGGNYGYTF
CDR3 DNA: TGCGCCAGCAGCCAGGCAGGGGGTAACTATGGCTACACCTTC
V gene: TRBV4-3
J gene: TRBJ1-2
D gene: TRBD1
clone size: -
CDR3 length: 14

CDR3 protein: CASRAEAYEQYF
CDR3 DNA: TGTGCCAGTCGGGCAGAGGCCTACGAGCAGTACTTC
V gene: TRBV28
J gene: TRBJ2-7
D gene: -
clone size: -
CDR3 length: 12

CDR3 protein: CASSATGGGYEQYF
CDR3 DNA: TGTGCCAGCAGTGCAACAGGGGGCGGCTACGAGCAGTACTTC
V gene: TRBV27
J gene: TRBJ2-7
D gene: TRBD1
clone size: -
CDR3 length: 14

CDR3 protein: CSVKEDRDGQFF
CDR3 DNA: TGCAGCGTTAAAGAGGACAGGGATGGGCAGTTCTTC
V gene: TRBV29-1
J gene: TRBJ2-1
D gene: TRBD1
clone size: once
CDR3 length: 12